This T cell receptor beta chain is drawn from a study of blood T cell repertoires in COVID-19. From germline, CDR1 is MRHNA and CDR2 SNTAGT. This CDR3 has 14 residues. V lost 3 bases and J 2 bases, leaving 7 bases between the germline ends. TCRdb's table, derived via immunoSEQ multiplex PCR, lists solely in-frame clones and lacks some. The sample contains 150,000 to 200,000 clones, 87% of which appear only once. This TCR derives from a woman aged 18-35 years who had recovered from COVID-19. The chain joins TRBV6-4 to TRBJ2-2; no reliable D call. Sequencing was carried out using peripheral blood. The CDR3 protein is CASSERFNTGELFF. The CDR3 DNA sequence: TGTGCCAGCAGTGAGAGATTCAACACCGGGGAGCTGTTTTTT.